What follows are 5 T cell receptor beta chains derived from one specimen sequenced in a study of OX40 agonist ivuxolimab in advanced cancers. Clones were read by immunoSEQ multiplex PCR, and TCRdb kept only the in-frame ones, dropping some. The sample has tens of thousands of clones; approximately 80% are singletons. The sequencing used CD4+ or CD8+ T cells sorted from blood, collected in a trial of the OX40 agonist ivuxolimab. The source is an adult with an advanced solid tumor such as melanoma, head and neck, liver or kidney cancer.

The chain is built from TRBV7-9 and TRBJ1-4, with D perhaps TRBD1 (5 bases). CDR3 length equals 16 residues. Germline V gene data show CDR1 as SEHNR and CDR2 as FQNEAQ (reference sequence). The V end was cut by 5 bases, the J end by 4 bases, with 17 bases between. The CDR3 sequence is CASSVSWDGRNEKLFF. In DNA, the CDR3 is TGTGCCAGCAGCGTATCTTGGGACGGGCGTAATGAAAAACTGTTTTTT.

V is TRBV7-3 and J is TRBJ2-1; 7 nucleotides line up with TRBD1. The CDR3 is 15 amino acids. The germline CDR1 and CDR2 sequences are SGHTA and FQGTGA. Trimming at V came to 3 bases and at J to 7 bases, leaving 9 bases not matched to a gene. The CDR3 spells CASSFDPTGANEQFF. The CDR3 DNA follows: TGTGCCAGCAGCTTCGACCCCACAGGGGCGAATGAGCAGTTCTTC. The whole variable domain, filled in from reference TRBV7-3 and TRBJ2-1, reads GAGVSQTPSNKVTEKGKYVELRCDPISGHTALYWYRQSLGQGPEFLIYFQGTGAADDSGLPNDRFFAVRPEGSVSTLKIQRTERGDSAVYLCASSFDPTGANEQFFGPGTRLTVL.

A single count supports this clone. This chain connects TRBV28 to TRBJ2-5; 9 bases are shared with TRBD1. The V and J ends lost 3 bases and 5 bases, in that order; junction bases with no gene match: 4. Germline lookup yields CDR1 MDHEN and CDR2 SYDVKM. The CDR3 length is 14 residues. The CDR3 spells CASSLGTGPETQYF. The CDR3 DNA follows: TGTGCCAGCAGTTTGGGGACAGGGCCGGAGACCCAGTACTTC.

This clone was observed a single time. The rearrangement uses TRBV18 and TRBJ1-3; unclear D gene. Germline CDR1 KGHSH, CDR2 LQKENI. The CDR3 length is 16 residues. The V end was cut by 6 bases, the J end by 0 bases, with 15 bases between. This chain's CDR3 is CASSWAGSGSGNTIYF. In nucleotides, the CDR3 is TGTGCCAGCTCGTGGGCAGGAAGCGGCTCTGGAAACACCATATATTTT.

The chain combines TRBV2 with TRBJ2-7; 14 nucleotides align to TRBD2. Germline CDR1 reads SNHLY; CDR2 reads FYNNEI. J was trimmed by 6 bases and V by 6 bases; bases with no gene match: 7. CDR3 length: 15 residues. The CDR3: CASSAGLAGGFEQYF. The CDR3 DNA follows: TGTGCCAGCAGCGCAGGACTAGCGGGAGGTTTCGAGCAGTACTTC.